The 14 T cell receptor beta chains presented below share a single source sample, sequenced in a study of T cell responses to AZD1222 COVID-19 vaccine. Profiling relied on immunoSEQ multiplex PCR, and the TCRdb table lists in-frame clones only, not all of them. The repertoire holds nearly 35,000 clones, with around three quarters as singletons. The source was peripheral blood, collected 28 days after the second AZD1222 dose. The receptors originated from an adult who received the AZD1222 COVID-19 vaccine.

V gene TRBV28 combines with J gene TRBJ1-1, with D unresolved. V was pared by 3 bases and J by 1 base, with 9 bases between. This CDR3 is built from 14 residues. In germline, CDR1 is MDHEN, CDR2 SYDVKM. CDR3: CASSLVGSNTEAFF. In nucleotides, the CDR3 is TGTGCCAGCAGTTTGGTGGGGTCGAACACTGAAGCTTTCTTT.

DNA for the CDR3: TGTGCCAGCAGCTTGGCGGGGGTAGACACCGGGGAGCTGTTTTTT. Residues: CASSLAGVDTGELFF. This chain joins TRBV5-4 and TRBJ2-2; D might be TRBD2 (6 bases). V was trimmed by 0 bases and J by 3 bases, leaving 9 bases between them. The germline CDR1 and CDR2 sequences are SGHNT and YYREEE (reference sequence). The CDR3 length is 15 residues.

The chain combines TRBV9 with TRBJ1-1; possibly TRBD1 for D (6 bases). The germline V and J ends were trimmed by 5 bases and 1 base, with 15 bases remaining between them. The germline CDR1 and CDR2 sequences are SGDLS and YYNGEE. The CDR3 covers 15 residues. The CDR3 sequence: CASRKQGSTNTEAFF. CDR3 bases: TGTGCCAGCAGAAAACAGGGCTCGACGAACACTGAAGCTTTCTTT.

The chain is built from TRBV2 and TRBJ2-1; 10 positions agree with TRBD2. The CDR3 has 15 amino acids. The V and J ends lost 6 bases and 1 base, in that order; junction bases with no gene match: 3. CDR1 SNHLY and CDR2 FYNNEI come from the germline V gene. CDR3 loop: CASSPGLASYNEQFF. The CDR3, as DNA: TGTGCCAGCAGCCCGGGACTAGCGTCCTACAATGAGCAGTTCTTC.

The chain carries TRBV4-1 and TRBJ1-4, with D maybe TRBD1 (5 bases). Germline CDR1 MGHRA, CDR2 YSYEKL. V lost 1 base and J 5 bases, leaving 11 bases between the germline ends. There are 15 residues in the CDR3. CDR3 amino acids: CASSQVGDPNEKLFF. CDR3 coding DNA: TGCGCCAGCAGCCAAGTTGGGGACCCGAATGAAAAACTGTTTTTT.

The sample holds a few counts of this clone. The chain uses TRBV6-5 and TRBJ1-6, with TRBD1 as a possible D gene (6 bases). Germline CDR1 is MNHEY and CDR2 is SVGAGI. The CDR3 runs 14 residues. V lost 8 bases and J lost 0, with 8 bases in between. This CDR3 is CASGQRSYNSPLHF. The CDR3 bases are TGTGCCAGCGGACAGCGCTCCTATAATTCACCCCTCCACTTT.

CDR3 sequence reads: CASSLSTGQGNYGYTF. DNA for the CDR3: TGTGCCAGCAGTTTATCTACCGGACAGGGCAACTATGGCTACACCTTC. The V gene is TRBV27, the J gene TRBJ1-2, with TRBD1 identical over 8 bases. V lost 0 bases, J lost 2 bases, and 5 bases stayed unmatched. Per the germline V gene, CDR1 is MNHEY and CDR2 is SMNVEV (reference sequence). The CDR3 has 16 residues.

The chain links TRBV25-1 to TRBJ2-4; the match to TRBD1 covers 9 bases. The V and J ends lost 1 base and 6 bases, in that order; junction bases with no gene match: 1. CDR3 length equals 14 residues. The germline V gene has CDR1 MGHDK and CDR2 SYGVNS. The CDR3 nucleotides read TGTGCCAGCAGTGAATTGGGACAGGGAAACATTCAGTACTTC. Translated, it gives CASSELGQGNIQYF.

The chain couples TRBV12-5 to TRBJ1-1; weak D call: TRBD1 (5 bases). The germline CDR1 and CDR2 sequences are LGHNT and FRNRAP. This CDR3 comprises 13 residues. Deletions cut 0 bases from V and 8 bases from J, with 10 bases between. CDR3 amino acids: CASGLVGVREAFF. The CDR3 coding sequence is TGTGCTAGTGGTTTGGTAGGGGTCAGAGAAGCTTTCTTT.

The chain recombines TRBV19 with TRBJ2-1; a possible D gene is TRBD2 (6 bases). The CDR3 is 15 residues long. The V gene lost 3 bases and the J gene lost 0 bases, with 9 bases spanning the gap. Germline V CDR1 and CDR2: LNHDA, SQIVND (reference sequence). The CDR3 DNA follows: TGTGCCAGTAGTATCGCGGGAAACTCCTACAATGAGCAGTTCTTC. This encodes CASSIAGNSYNEQFF.

The sample holds a few counts of this clone. This chain joins TRBV18 and TRBJ2-7; 7 bases agree with TRBD1. The CDR3 length is 12 residues. Germline trimming cut 6 bases from V and 6 bases from J; bases unmatched to any gene: 5. The germline V gene encodes CDR1 KGHSH and CDR2 LQKENI. CDR3 residues: CASSPQGVEQYF. The CDR3 DNA follows: TGTGCCAGCTCGCCCCAGGGGGTCGAGCAGTACTTC.

This chain links TRBV18 with TRBJ2-7, with D possibly TRBD2 on 6 matching bases. V shed 4 bases and J shed 5 bases, with 18 bases lying between them. The CDR3 covers 15 residues. CDR1 is KGHSH, CDR2 LQKENI, per germline. The CDR3 loop is CASSRERVAPNEQYF. In DNA, the CDR3 is TGTGCCAGCTCACGGGAGCGGGTGGCACCTAACGAGCAGTACTTC.

This clone was detected a few times. The genes are TRBV28 and TRBJ1-1; 7 nucleotides match TRBD1. CDR1 and CDR2 from the germline V gene are MDHEN and SYDVKM. This CDR3 is built from 18 residues. Unmatched junction bases numbered 17, after V lost 5 bases and J lost 2 bases. The CDR3 region is CASSPRDSRMGINTEAFF. CDR3 nucleotides: TGTGCCAGCAGTCCCCGGGACAGCAGAATGGGGATTAACACTGAAGCTTTCTTT.

The genes are TRBV2 and TRBJ1-6; D uncertain. V lost 8 bases and J 6 bases, leaving 11 bases between the germline ends. Germline CDR1 SNHLY, CDR2 FYNNEI. The CDR3 runs to 13 residues. This CDR3 reads CASLVTGNSPLHF. CDR3 coding DNA: TGTGCCAGCCTGGTGACGGGTAATTCACCCCTCCACTTT. The full variable domain, rest sourced from reference TRBV2 and TRBJ1-6, is EPEVTQTPSHQVTQMGQEVILRCVPISNHLYFYWYRQILGQKVEFLVSFYNNEISEKSEIFDDQFSVERPDGSNFTLKIRSTKLEDSAMYFCASLVTGNSPLHFGNGTRLTVT.